This TCR beta chain was observed in a study of siplizumab effects on memory and regulatory T cells. Germline assignment: CDR1 LNHDA and CDR2 SQIVND (reference sequence). The CDR3 length is 13 residues. Trimming stripped 5 bases from V and 5 bases from J, with 10 bases between. Clones were read by immunoSEQ multiplex PCR, and TCRdb kept only the in-frame ones, dropping some. The repertoire includes some 96,000 clones, approximately 94% of them detected once, and approximately 1.4% sits in the top ten. The chain employs TRBV19 and TRBJ1-5; unclear D gene. The origin of this receptor is a human donor in good health. The specimen sequenced was non-Treg CD4+ T cells sorted from blood. This CDR3 reads CASSPLRDQPQHF. Written as DNA, the CDR3 is TGTGCCAGTAGTCCTCTTCGCGATCAGCCCCAGCATTTT.